The 26 T cell receptor beta chains below come from one sample, sequenced in a study of shared clonotypes between healthy human individuals. Repertoires were generated with immunoSEQ multiplex PCR, while TCRdb's copy carries only in-frame clones and drops some. Among hundreds of thousands of clones listed, over 70% were seen once. Sequencing input: memory CD4+ T cells sorted from blood. Stated subset: CD45RA-negative fraction. These receptors were collected from a man aged 25 to 40 in good health.

This chain links TRBV28 with TRBJ1-4, with D hard to call. Trimming shortened V by 5 bases and J by 4 bases, and 11 bases separated the two germline ends. CDR3 length equals 14 residues. Looked up from germline, CDR1 is MDHEN and CDR2 is SYDVKM. This CDR3 is CASSQQRLNEKLFF. CDR3 in DNA: TGTGCCAGCAGTCAACAGCGACTTAATGAAAAACTGTTTTTT.

The chain is built from TRBV12-5 and TRBJ1-1; D possibly corresponds to TRBD1 (5 bases). Trimming shortened V by 0 bases and J by 1 base, and 12 bases separated the two germline ends. CDR3 length: 16 amino acids. The germline V gene has CDR1 LGHNT and CDR2 FRNRAP. In DNA, the CDR3 is TGTGCTAGTGGTTTGGTACTCCCAGGGCGGAACACTGAAGCTTTCTTT. This codes for CASGLVLPGRNTEAFF.

This rearrangement joins TRBV30 to TRBJ1-5; no firm D call. Trimming took 5 bases from V and 4 from J, leaving 9 bases between them. The CDR3 spans 12 residues. The V gene's germline CDR1 is GTSNPN and CDR2 SVGIG (reference sequence). The CDR3 DNA reads TGTGCCTGGTCCGGGGTTAATCAGCCCCAGCATTTT. Translating it yields CAWSGVNQPQHF. The variable domain in full, completed from reference TRBV30 and TRBJ1-5, reads SQTIHQWPATLVQPVGSPLSLECTVEGTSNPNLYWYRQAAGRGLQLLFYSVGIGQISSEVPQNLSASRPQDRQFILSSKKLLLSDSGFYLCAWSGVNQPQHFGDGTRLSIL.

DNA for the CDR3: TGCGCCAGCAGCCCGGACACCTCCGGATACACCATATATTTT. Amino acid sequence: CASSPDTSGYTIYF. This sequence joins TRBV5-1 and TRBJ1-3; a weak D match, TRBD1 (5 bases). Trimming took 4 bases from V and 8 from J, leaving 16 bases between them. Germline V gene sequence: CDR1 SGHRS, CDR2 YFSETQ. This CDR3 region has 14 residues. Filled out from reference TRBV5-1 and TRBJ1-3, the complete variable domain reads KAGVTQTPRYLIKTRGQQVTLSCSPISGHRSVSWYQQTPGQGLQFLFEYFSETQRNKGNFPGRFSGRQFSNSRSEMNVSTLELGDSALYLCASSPDTSGYTIYFGEGSWLTVV.

The V gene is TRBV7-9, the J gene TRBJ2-7, with TRBD1 matching 9 bases. This CDR3 comprises 14 residues. V lost 5 bases to trimming and J lost 2 bases; unmatched junction nucleotides: 4. Germline V gives CDR1 SEHNR, CDR2 FQNEAQ (reference sequence). In DNA, the CDR3 is TGTGCCAGCAGCCAGGACAGGGGAACCTACGAGCAGTACTTC. Translation gives CASSQDRGTYEQYF. The whole variable domain, remainder taken from reference TRBV7-9 and TRBJ2-7, is DTGVSQNPRHKITKRGQNVTFRCDPISEHNRLYWYRQTLGQGPEFLTYFQNEAQLEKSRLLSDRFSAERPKGSFSTLEIQRTEQGDSAMYLCASSQDRGTYEQYFGPGTRLTVT.

The chain carries TRBV6-5 and TRBJ2-5, with D possibly matching TRBD2 (5 bases). The CDR3 has 12 amino acids. Trimming pared 5 bases from V and 5 bases from J, leaving 9 bases between. CDR1 is MNHEY, CDR2 SVGAGI, per germline. The CDR3 loop is CASSAGWETQYF. The DNA of the CDR3 is TGTGCCAGCAGTGCGGGCTGGGAGACCCAGTACTTC.

The sample holds many counts of this clone. The chain combines TRBV7-8 with TRBJ2-7; perhaps TRBD2 as D (5 bases). This CDR3 has 14 amino acids. V was shortened by 8 bases and J by 5 bases, with 19 bases between the two germline ends. Germline V lookup: CDR1 SGHVS, CDR2 FQNEAQ. This CDR3 reads CASRLGSPRDEQYF. The CDR3 DNA reads as TGTGCCAGCCGACTTGGGAGCCCTCGGGACGAGCAGTACTTC.

This clone was recorded once. The rearrangement joins TRBV11-2 to TRBJ2-3; D perhaps matches TRBD1 (6 bases). CDR3 length: 13 amino acids. Germline V gene lookup returns CDR1 SGHAT and CDR2 FQNNGV. V lost 5 bases to trimming and J lost 13 bases, with 19 bases between them. The CDR3 is CASSPGMGHWEYF. DNA for the CDR3: TGTGCCAGCAGCCCGGGGATGGGACACTGGGAGTATTTT.

CDR3 DNA: TGTGCCAGCAGCCCCTATCGGCCAGGGGGCTTGCGGTGCGCTGGATTTGGGAACACTGAAGCTTTCTTT. Its protein product is CASSPYRPGGLRCAGFGNTEAFF. The chain joins TRBV4-2 to TRBJ1-1; TRBD1 matches 8 bases. The V and J ends lost 4 bases and 1 base, in that order; junction bases with no gene match: 29. The CDR3 length is 23 residues. Germline V gene data show CDR1 as LGHNA and CDR2 as YNFKEQ.

This clone was detected ten times or more. The J gene is TRBJ2-1, the V gene TRBV11-3; 7 bases agree with TRBD2. The CDR3 contains 16 residues. Germline V gene lookup returns CDR1 SGHNT and CDR2 YENEEA. Losses at the gene ends were 1 base for V and 6 bases for J; bases not matched to a gene: 9. The CDR3 region has the DNA TGTGCCAGCAGCTTAGGAGAGGCGGGAGTAGGCAATGAGCAGTTCTTC. Translated: CASSLGEAGVGNEQFF. The full variable domain, rest sourced from reference TRBV11-3 and TRBJ2-1, is EAGVVQSPRYKIIEKKQPVAFWCNPISGHNTLYWYLQNLGQGPELLIRYENEEAVDDSQLPKDRFSAERLKGVDSTLKIQPAELGDSAVYLCASSLGEAGVGNEQFFGPGTRLTVL.

The J gene is TRBJ2-3, the V gene TRBV11-3; D could derive from TRBD1 or TRBD2 (5 bases each). CDR1 is SGHNT and CDR2 is YENEEA in the germline V gene. This CDR3 comprises 16 residues. V was clipped by 6 bases and J by 2 bases, with 18 bases between them. The CDR3 sequence is CASRPTRGGITDTQYF. The DNA of the CDR3 is TGTGCCAGCAGACCAACTCGGGGCGGAATCACAGATACGCAGTATTTT.

This clone was counted ten times or more. V is TRBV5-6 and J is TRBJ2-3, with D hard to call. Germline CDR1 and CDR2: SGHDT and YYEEEE. Trimming removed 3 bases from V and 7 bases from J, with 9 bases in between. CDR3 size: 12 residues. For the CDR3, the DNA is TGTGCCAGCAGCTATCAACGCAATACGCAGTATTTT. It yields the protein CASSYQRNTQYF.

V and J are TRBV7-9 and TRBJ2-7; D possibly corresponds to TRBD1 (7 bases). The ends were cut back, 0 bases at V and 2 bases at J, with 14 bases in the middle. Germline values: CDR1 SEHNR, CDR2 FQNEAQ (reference sequence). The CDR3 loop spans 16 amino acids. CDR3: CASSLARTGLTYEQYF. Here the CDR3 DNA reads TGTGCCAGCAGCTTAGCGCGGACAGGACTAACCTACGAGCAGTACTTC.

This clone came up a few times. The V gene is TRBV4-3, the J gene TRBJ2-5; TRBD1 matches 11 bases. V was pared by 4 bases and J by 0 bases, with 4 bases of the junction left unmatched. The germline gives CDR1 LGHNA, CDR2 YSLEER. This CDR3 spans 16 amino acids. The CDR3 nucleotides are TGCGCCAGCAGCCTGGGGGACAGGGGGTACCAAGAGACCCAGTACTTC. The encoded protein is CASSLGDRGYQETQYF.

CDR3 sequence (DNA): TGCGCCAGCAGCTTGGTAGGAGAGACCCAGTACTTC. Its translation: CASSLVGETQYF. The V and J genes are TRBV5-1 and TRBJ2-5; D unclear. This CDR3 is 12 amino acids long. CDR1 is SGHRS, CDR2 YFSETQ, per germline. Trimming removed 0 bases from V and 4 bases from J, with 4 bases in between. The full variable domain, rest sourced from reference TRBV5-1 and TRBJ2-5, is KAGVTQTPRYLIKTRGQQVTLSCSPISGHRSVSWYQQTPGQGLQFLFEYFSETQRNKGNFPGRFSGRQFSNSRSEMNVSTLELGDSALYLCASSLVGETQYFGPGTRLLVL.

This clone was picked up one time. The chain links TRBV5-1 to TRBJ1-2, with D tentatively TRBD1 (5 bases). Trimming removed 6 bases from V and 2 bases from J, with 14 bases in between. This CDR3 has 14 residues. Germline values: CDR1 SGHRS, CDR2 YFSETQ. CDR3 region: CASKSDSLNYGYTF. CDR3 sequence (DNA): TGCGCCAGCAAATCTGACAGTCTCAACTATGGCTACACCTTC.

Notes on this clone: The sample has other DNA sequences that encode this CDR3 too. CDR3 region: CASSKQGYGYTF. The CDR3 DNA is TGTGCCAGCAGCAAACAGGGATATGGCTACACCTTC. This chain links TRBV7-2 with TRBJ1-2, with D maybe TRBD1 (6 bases). Germline V lookup: CDR1 SGHTA, CDR2 FQGNSA. V dropped 5 bases and J dropped 5 bases, with 9 bases sitting between them. This CDR3 has 12 amino acids.

This clone was counted only a few times. The chain recombines TRBV28 with TRBJ2-5; a weak D match, TRBD2 (6 bases). This CDR3 region has 15 residues. V was cut by 5 bases and J by 3 bases, with 16 bases left in between. Germline lookup yields CDR1 MDHEN and CDR2 SYDVKM. In DNA form, the CDR3 reads TGTGCCAGCAGTCCCCGTGGTAGCGGCGAAGAGACCCAGTACTTC. Translated, it gives CASSPRGSGEETQYF. Based on the CDR3 plus reference TRBV28 and TRBJ2-5, the full variable domain is DVKVTQSSRYLVKRTGEKVFLECVQDMDHENMFWYRQDPGLGLRLIYFSYDVKMKEKGDIPEGYSVSREKKERFSLILESASTNQTSMYLCASSPRGSGEETQYFGPGTRLLVL.

This clone appeared a few times. The V call is TRBV10-1, the J call TRBJ2-5; TRBD1 aligns across 9 bases. Trimming removed 3 bases from V and 5 bases from J; junction bases left unmatched: 7. The length of the CDR3 is 15 residues. Germline loops: CDR1 WNHNN, CDR2 SYGVQD (reference sequence). CDR3 DNA: TGCGCCAGCAGTGAAAACAGGGGGCTCACGGAGACCCAGTACTTC. It yields the protein CASSENRGLTETQYF.

This clone has only one observation. The rearrangement uses TRBV2 and TRBJ2-7, with D maybe TRBD2 (5 bases). Trimming removed 8 bases from V and 6 bases from J, with 20 bases in between. CDR1 and CDR2 (germline): SNHLY, FYNNEI. This CDR3 region has 14 residues. CDR3 protein: CASLPEGILSEQYF. CDR3 nucleotides: TGTGCCAGCCTACCAGAGGGTATTCTTTCCGAGCAGTACTTC.

The chain recombines TRBV6-1 with TRBJ1-5; D gene ambiguous. Germline assignment: CDR1 MNHNS and CDR2 SASEGT. Trimming stripped 4 bases from V and 1 base from J, with 11 bases between. CDR3 length equals 15 residues. CDR3 protein: CASSVGSGSNQPQHF. CDR3 in DNA: TGTGCCAGCAGTGTCGGCAGCGGGAGCAATCAGCCCCAGCATTTT.

The rearrangement links TRBV7-9 to TRBJ1-1; 7 bases are shared with TRBD1. V shed 4 bases, J shed 1 base, and the junction held 3 bases outside the gene matches. CDR1 and CDR2 from the germline V gene are SEHNR and FQNEAQ (reference sequence). There are 14 residues in the CDR3. CDR3 DNA sequence: TGTGCCAGCAGCTCATACAGGGGGAACACTGAAGCTTTCTTT. It specifies CASSSYRGNTEAFF.

This clone was counted only a few times. This chain connects TRBV2 to TRBJ2-7; TRBD1 agrees at 9 bases. From germline, CDR1 is SNHLY and CDR2 FYNNEI. The CDR3 consists of 13 residues. Trimming took 3 bases from V and 5 from J; bases not matched to a gene: 2. CDR3 region: CASSEDRGNEQYF. In nucleotides, the CDR3 is TGTGCCAGCAGTGAGGACAGGGGAAACGAGCAGTACTTC.

The chain recombines TRBV9 with TRBJ1-3, with a possible D match to TRBD1 (5 bases). Germline values: CDR1 SGDLS, CDR2 YYNGEE. V lost 4 bases, J lost 3 bases, and 8 bases lay in between. The CDR3 is 13 residues long. The CDR3 DNA sequence: TGTGCCAGCAGCCTAGACAGTGGAAACACCATATATTTT. Translation gives CASSLDSGNTIYF.

V usage is TRBV5-6 and J usage is TRBJ2-3; TRBD2 is a possible D gene (5 bases). Germline assignment: CDR1 SGHDT and CDR2 YYEEEE. Trimming took 2 bases from V and 3 from J, leaving 16 bases between them. CDR3 length: 16 residues. The CDR3 nucleotides read TGTGCCAGCAGCTTTTCCGGGAAGGTGTCGACAGATACGCAGTATTTT. It translates to CASSFSGKVSTDTQYF.

The chain combines TRBV2 with TRBJ1-1, with a weak D call TRBD1 (5 bases). Germline CDR1 reads SNHLY; CDR2 reads FYNNEI. The CDR3 is made up of 13 amino acids. V was cut by 5 bases and J by 7 bases, with 14 bases left in between. CDR3 amino acids: CASSPQTGGEAFF. The DNA for the CDR3 is TGTGCCAGCAGTCCGCAGACGGGGGGTGAAGCTTTCTTT.